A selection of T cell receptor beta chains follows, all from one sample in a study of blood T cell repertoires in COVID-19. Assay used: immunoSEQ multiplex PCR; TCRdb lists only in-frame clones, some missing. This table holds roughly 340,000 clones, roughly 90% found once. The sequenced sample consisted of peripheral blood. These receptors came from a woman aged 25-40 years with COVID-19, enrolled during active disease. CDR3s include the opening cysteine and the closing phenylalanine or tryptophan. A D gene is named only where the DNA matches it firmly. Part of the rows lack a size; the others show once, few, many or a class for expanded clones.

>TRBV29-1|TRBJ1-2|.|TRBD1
CSADRGTNGYTF
TGCAGCGCGGACAGGGGGACTAATGGCTACACCTTC
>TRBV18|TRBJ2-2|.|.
CASSPGGGRDTGELFF
TGTGCCAGCTCACCAGGAGGGGGCCGGGACACCGGGGAGCTGTTTTTT
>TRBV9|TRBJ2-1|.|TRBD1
CASSADPGTGGGKLYNEQFF
TGTGCCAGCAGCGCCGACCCCGGGACAGGGGGCGGAAAATTATACAATGAGCAGTTCTTC
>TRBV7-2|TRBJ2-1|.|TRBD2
CASSLRGLAGGRNEQFF
TGTGCCAGCAGCTTAAGGGGACTAGCGGGAGGAAGGAATGAGCAGTTCTTC
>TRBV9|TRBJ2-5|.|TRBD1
CASSVATGGLAAGQETQYF
TGTGCCAGCAGCGTAGCTACAGGGGGGCTAGCAGCGGGTCAAGAGACCCAGTACTTC
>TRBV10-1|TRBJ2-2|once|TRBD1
CASSRDRANTGELFF
TGCGCCAGCAGCCGGGACAGAGCGAACACCGGGGAGCTGTTTTTT
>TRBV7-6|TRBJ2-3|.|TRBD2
CASSLIAGRVDTQYF
TGTGCCAGCAGCTTAATAGCTGGGAGGGTGGATACGCAGTATTTT
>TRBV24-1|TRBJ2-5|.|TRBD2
CATSDELAGGRETQYF
TGTGCCACCAGTGATGAACTAGCGGGAGGTCGAGAGACCCAGTACTTC
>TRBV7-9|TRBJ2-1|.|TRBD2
CASSPGGLAGKEQFF
TGTGCCAGCAGCCCTGGCGGACTAGCGGGAAAGGAGCAGTTCTTC
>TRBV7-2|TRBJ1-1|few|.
CASSLHREGTEAFF
TGTGCCAGCAGCTTACACAGGGAAGGCACTGAAGCTTTCTTT
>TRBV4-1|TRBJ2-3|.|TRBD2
CASSLLAGTHSSTDTQYF
TGCGCCAGCAGCCTGCTAGCGGGGACGCATTCTAGCACAGATACGCAGTATTTT
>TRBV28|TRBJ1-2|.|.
CASSLQQVPYGYTF
TGTGCCAGCAGTTTACAACAGGTACCCTATGGCTACACCTTC
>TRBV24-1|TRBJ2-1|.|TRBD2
CATSDHGTSGSREQFF
TGTGCCACCAGTGACCACGGGACTAGCGGGAGTAGGGAGCAGTTCTTC
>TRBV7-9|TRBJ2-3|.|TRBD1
CASSRGQAGTDTQYF
TGTGCCAGCAGCCGAGGACAGGCGGGCACAGATACGCAGTATTTT
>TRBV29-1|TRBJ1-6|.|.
CSVGEDYNSPLHF
TGCAGCGTTGGCGAGGATTATAATTCACCCCTCCACTTT
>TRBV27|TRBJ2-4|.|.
CASSLSPSMLAKNIQYF
TGTGCCAGCAGTTTATCTCCCTCTATGCTAGCCAAAAACATTCAGTACTTC
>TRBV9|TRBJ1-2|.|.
CASSDGSPFYGYTF
TGTGCCAGCAGCGACGGTTCGCCATTCTATGGCTACACCTTC
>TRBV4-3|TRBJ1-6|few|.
CASSQDGDSPLHF
TGCGCCAGCAGCCAAGACGGGGATTCACCCCTCCACTTT
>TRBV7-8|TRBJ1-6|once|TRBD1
CASSLYEGAYNSPLHF
TGTGCCAGCAGCTTATATGAGGGGGCGTATAATTCACCCCTCCACTTT
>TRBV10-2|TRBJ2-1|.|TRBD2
CASKTGTSGNNEQFF
TGCGCCAGCAAAACCGGGACTAGCGGGAACAATGAGCAGTTCTTC
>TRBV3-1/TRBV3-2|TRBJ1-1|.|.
CASSVGDSWYTEAFF
TGTGCCAGCAGCGTAGGAGACAGCTGGTACACTGAAGCTTTCTTT
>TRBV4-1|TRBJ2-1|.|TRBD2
CASSQGPSSGGDSSYNEQFF
TGCGCCAGCAGCCAAGGTCCTTCTAGCGGGGGGGACAGCTCCTACAATGAGCAGTTCTTC
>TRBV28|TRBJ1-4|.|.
CASSNREGDEKLFF
TGTGCCAGCAGCAACAGGGAGGGGGATGAAAAACTGTTTTTT
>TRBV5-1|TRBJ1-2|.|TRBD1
CASSSLGTGDGYTF
TGCGCCAGCAGCTCGCTCGGGACAGGGGATGGCTACACCTTC
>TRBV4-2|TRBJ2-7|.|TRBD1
CASSRRDSPYEQYF
TGTGCCAGCAGCCGCCGGGACAGCCCATACGAGCAGTACTTC
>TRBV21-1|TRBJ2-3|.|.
CASSKAGTGTTDTQYF
TGTGCCAGCAGCAAAGCCGGGACAGGGACCACAGATACGCAGTATTTT
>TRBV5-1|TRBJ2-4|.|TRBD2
CASSPGLAGLNIQYF
TGCGCCAGCAGCCCCGGACTAGCGGGGTTAAACATTCAGTACTTC
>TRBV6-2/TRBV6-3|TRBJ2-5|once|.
CASSSTRKTQYF
TGTGCCAGCAGTTCGACAAGGAAGACCCAGTACTTC
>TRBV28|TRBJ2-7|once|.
CASSGLATLEQYF
TGTGCCAGCAGTGGGCTAGCGACCCTCGAGCAGTACTTC
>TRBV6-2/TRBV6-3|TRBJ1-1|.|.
CASSYIQFGGAEAFF
TGTGCCAGCAGTTATATCCAGTTTGGGGGCGCTGAAGCTTTCTTT
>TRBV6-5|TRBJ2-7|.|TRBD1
CAGEGQGLDEQYF
TGTGCCGGAGAGGGACAGGGGTTGGACGAGCAGTACTTC
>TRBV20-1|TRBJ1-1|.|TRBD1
CSASTQQGLSTNEAFF
TGCAGTGCTAGTACCCAACAGGGGTTGAGTACTAATGAAGCTTTCTTT
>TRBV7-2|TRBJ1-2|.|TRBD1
CASSLNGQVNYGYTF
TGTGCCAGCAGCCTGAACGGACAGGTTAACTATGGCTACACCTTC
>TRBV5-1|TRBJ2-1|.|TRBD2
CASMGTSGTDEQFF
TGCGCCAGCATGGGGACTAGCGGGACTGATGAGCAGTTCTTC
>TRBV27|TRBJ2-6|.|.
CASSSYRALSGANVLTF
TGTGCCAGCAGTAGCTACAGGGCGCTCTCTGGGGCCAACGTCCTGACTTTC
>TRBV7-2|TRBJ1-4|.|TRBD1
CASSRDRGVTNEKLFF
TGTGCCAGCAGCCGGGACAGGGGGGTAACTAATGAAAAACTGTTTTTT
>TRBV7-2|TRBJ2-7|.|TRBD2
CASSYRGLAGAYEQYF
TGTGCCAGCAGCTATAGAGGACTAGCGGGGGCCTACGAGCAGTACTTC
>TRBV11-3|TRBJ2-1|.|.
CASSSRRAFRGNEQFF
TGTGCCAGCAGTTCCCGACGGGCCTTCCGGGGCAATGAGCAGTTCTTC
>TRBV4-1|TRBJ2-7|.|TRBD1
CASSPDPGTGFYEQYF
TGCGCCAGCAGCCCCGACCCCGGGACAGGGTTCTACGAGCAGTACTTC
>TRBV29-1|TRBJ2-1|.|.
CSVEDHFVPRLGIYNEQFF
TGCAGCGTTGAAGATCATTTTGTGCCCCGACTAGGAATATACAATGAGCAGTTCTTC